This TCR beta chain came from a study of post-analysis software for immune sequencing data. Study-wide results and limits: Patients used five TRBV segments, including TRBV5-6, TRBV5-1 and TRBV20-1, more often than controls. Controls' normalized Chao1 diversity significantly exceeded that of multiple sclerosis patients.

Turning to this clonotype: Antigen: not known.

Researchers reported that TCR beta cDNA libraries carried unique molecular identifiers. MiXCR, run by TCRdb on the PCR reads, gives a single entry per CDR3 protein. Of 700,000 to 900,000 distinct CDR3 sequences in the sample, 46% were seen once. CDR3 size: 14 residues. With V trimmed by 5 bases and J by 1 base, 2 bases remained unmatched. Germline CDR1 and CDR2: DFQATT and SNEGSKA (reference sequence). The chain combines TRBV20-1 with TRBJ2-3; TRBD2 aligns across 11 bases. This clonotype was sampled from a girl aged 5-17 years with multiple sclerosis. The specimen was blood. CDR3 DNA sequence: TGCAGTGCTTTAGCGGGAGGGCGCACAGATACGCAGTATTTT. Its translation: CSALAGGRTDTQYF.